This TCR beta chain was found in a study of blood T cell repertoires in COVID-19 (TCRdb year 2020). In the study overall: Samples covering the acute and convalescent phases of COVID-19 were provided by collaborators in the United States, Italy and Spain. Where HLA class I and class II types were available, the types were taken from metadata supplied by the sample provider, not from assay-based typing. The repertoires were released in a freely available public database meant as a resource for research on the immune response to SARS-CoV-2. Samples came from the ongoing ImmuneRACE study (first 160 participants) plus 1,254 subjects from 6 global collaborators. A de-identified subject ID, COVID-19 status, age in years and sex were almost always included in the sample metadata. The prospective study material was composed of cDNA or gDNA derived from T cells, B-cell-depleted T cells, or PBMCs. The dataset comprised deeply sampled blood TCRbeta repertoires from subjects exposed to, actively infected with, or recovered from COVID-19.

Concerning this clone: Its antigen is not yet known. Base qualities are not recorded, but no much larger clone differs from it by a single base.

The immunoSEQ Assay, a bias-controlled multiplex PCR, was used to amplify TCRbeta CDR3 regions from genomic DNA. The paper's processing steps were these. The number of nucleated cells in each sample was estimated by amplification of reference gene primers within the assay. Sequence reads were collapsed and filtered to measure the absolute abundance of every unique TCRbeta CDR3 rearrangement. Productive Simpson clonality was computed per sample as the square root of Simpson's diversity index over productive rearrangements. In TCRdb, the immuneACCESS table is reduced to in-frame sequences with V and J assigned. These tables do not hold every clone; where another copy was compared, an unresolved V gene accounts for under half, and the others remain unexplained. V and J calls and clone size come straight from that table; D and trimming were deduced from the DNA. For this sample there are roughly 290,000 clones; approximately 85% appear just once. The ten top clones hold roughly 0.87% of the sample.

One collaborating source in Seattle enrolled patients during active infection and followed them longitudinally through the course of disease. Each collaborating institution followed its own protocols to collect whole blood in K2EDTA tubes. For TCRbeta analysis, collaborators shipped samples in one of three forms: frozen whole blood, isolated PBMCs, or DNA extracted from either of those sample types. Results and caveats for the whole study, not just this receptor: The amount of clinical and demographic metadata varied by source and participant and was provided uncurated.

The germline ends are 16 bases apart after V is trimmed by 11 bases and J by 3 bases. CDR1 and CDR2, looked up from the germline V gene, are ENHRY and SYGVKD. Spanning cysteine to phenylalanine, the CDR3 consists of 14 amino acids. Just CDR3 DNA is preserved here, 42 bases in frame from base 1. The chain uses TRBV10-3 and TRBJ2-2; no D segment can be confidently identified. Sequenced material: peripheral blood. The receptor's source is a human donor with COVID-19, enrolled during active disease. The donor label of this sample is uncertain. The DNA is as follows: TGTGCCGGAACCCCCGCGCTAGACACCGGGGAGCTGTTTTTT. Translated, it reads CAGTPALDTGELFF.